This TCR beta chain originates from a study of OX40 agonist ivuxolimab in advanced cancers. Data came from immunoSEQ multiplex PCR; TCRdb stores just in-frame clones and leaves some out. The profile shows about 82,000 clones, around four fifths of them singletons. Trimming took 1 base from V and 1 from J, leaving 16 bases between them. Per the germline V gene, CDR1 is LNHDA and CDR2 is SQIVND (reference sequence). The CDR3 length is 17 residues. This chain connects TRBV19 to TRBJ1-1; D is perhaps TRBD1 (5 bases). This clonotype was obtained from an adult with an advanced solid tumor such as melanoma, head and neck, liver or kidney cancer. Sample: CD4+ or CD8+ T cells sorted from blood, taken in a trial of the OX40 agonist ivuxolimab. CDR3 sequence: CASSIGGSRGANTEAFF. The CDR3, as DNA: TGTGCCAGTAGTATAGGTGGCAGCCGGGGCGCGAACACTGAAGCTTTCTTT.